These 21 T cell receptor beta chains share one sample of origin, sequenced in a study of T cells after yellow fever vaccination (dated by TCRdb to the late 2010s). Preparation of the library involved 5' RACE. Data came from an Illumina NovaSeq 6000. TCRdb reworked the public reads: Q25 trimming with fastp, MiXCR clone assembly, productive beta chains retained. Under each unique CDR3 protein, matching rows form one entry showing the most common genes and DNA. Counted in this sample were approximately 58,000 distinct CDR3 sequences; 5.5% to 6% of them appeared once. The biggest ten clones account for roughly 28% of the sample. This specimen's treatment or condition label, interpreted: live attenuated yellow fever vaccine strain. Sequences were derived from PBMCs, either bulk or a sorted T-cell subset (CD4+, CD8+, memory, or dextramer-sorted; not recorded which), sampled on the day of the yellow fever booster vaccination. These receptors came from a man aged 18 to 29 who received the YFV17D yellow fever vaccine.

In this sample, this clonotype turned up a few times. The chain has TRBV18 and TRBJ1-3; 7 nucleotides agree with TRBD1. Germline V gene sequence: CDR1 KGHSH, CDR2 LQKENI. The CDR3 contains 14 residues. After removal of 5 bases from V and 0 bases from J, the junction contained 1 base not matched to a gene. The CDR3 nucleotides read TGTGCCAGCTCAGGGGACAGCTCTGGAAACACCATATATTTT. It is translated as CASSGDSSGNTIYF.

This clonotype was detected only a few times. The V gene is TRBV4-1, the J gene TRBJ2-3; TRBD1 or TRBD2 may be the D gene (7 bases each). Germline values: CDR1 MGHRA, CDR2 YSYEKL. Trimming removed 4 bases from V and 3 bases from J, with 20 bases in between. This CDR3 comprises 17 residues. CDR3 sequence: CASSLRFSQGGTDTQYF. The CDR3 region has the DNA TGCGCCAGCAGCCTCCGTTTCTCGCAGGGGGGGACAGATACGCAGTATTTT.

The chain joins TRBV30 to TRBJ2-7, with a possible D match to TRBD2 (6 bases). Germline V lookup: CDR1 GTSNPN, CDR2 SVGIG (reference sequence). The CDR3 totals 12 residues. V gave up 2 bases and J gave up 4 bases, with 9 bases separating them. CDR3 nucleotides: TGTGCCTGGAGTCCGGAGGGATACGAGCAGTACTTC. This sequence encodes CAWSPEGYEQYF.

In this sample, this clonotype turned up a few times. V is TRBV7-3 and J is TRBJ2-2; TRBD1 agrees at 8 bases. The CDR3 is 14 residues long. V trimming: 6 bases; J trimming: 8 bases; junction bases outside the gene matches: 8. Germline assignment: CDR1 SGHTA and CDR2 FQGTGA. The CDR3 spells CASRSTGAGGELFF. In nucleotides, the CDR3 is TGTGCCAGCAGATCGACAGGGGCCGGGGGGGAGCTGTTTTTT.

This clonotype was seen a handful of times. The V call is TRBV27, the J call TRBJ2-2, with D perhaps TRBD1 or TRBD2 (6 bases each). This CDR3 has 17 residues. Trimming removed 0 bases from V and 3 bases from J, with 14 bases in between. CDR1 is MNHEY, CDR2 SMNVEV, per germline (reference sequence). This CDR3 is CASSLSWGAGYTGELFF. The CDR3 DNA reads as TGTGCCAGCAGTTTATCGTGGGGGGCTGGTTACACCGGGGAGCTGTTTTTT.

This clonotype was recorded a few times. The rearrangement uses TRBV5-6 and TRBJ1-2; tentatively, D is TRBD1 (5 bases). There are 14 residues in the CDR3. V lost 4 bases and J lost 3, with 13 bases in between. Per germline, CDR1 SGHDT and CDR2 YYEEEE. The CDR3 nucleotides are TGTGCCAGCAGCGGTATGGGGACGGACTATGGCTACACCTTC. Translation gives CASSGMGTDYGYTF. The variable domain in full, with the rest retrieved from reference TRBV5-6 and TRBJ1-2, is DAGVTQSPTHLIKTRGQQVTLRCSPKSGHDTVSWYQQALGQGPQFIFQYYEEEERQRGNFPDRFSGHQFPNYSSELNVNALLLGDSALYLCASSGMGTDYGYTFGSGTRLTVV.

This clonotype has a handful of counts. The CDR3 is CASSLWGNQPQHF. CDR3 nucleotide sequence: TGTGCCAGCAGTTTATGGGGAAATCAGCCCCAGCATTTT. J is TRBJ1-5 and V is TRBV27; D uncertain. This CDR3 region has 13 residues. CDR1 is MNHEY, CDR2 SMNVEV, per germline (reference sequence). The V end lost 1 base, the J end lost 4 bases, and 5 bases lay between the germline ends.

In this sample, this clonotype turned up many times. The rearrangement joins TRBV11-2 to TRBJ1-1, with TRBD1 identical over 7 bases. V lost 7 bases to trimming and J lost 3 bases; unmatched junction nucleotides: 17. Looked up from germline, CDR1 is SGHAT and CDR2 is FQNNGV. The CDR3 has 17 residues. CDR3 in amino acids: CASMSRGQGIKDTEAFF. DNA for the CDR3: TGTGCCAGCATGTCAAGGGGGCAAGGTATCAAGGACACTGAAGCTTTCTTT.

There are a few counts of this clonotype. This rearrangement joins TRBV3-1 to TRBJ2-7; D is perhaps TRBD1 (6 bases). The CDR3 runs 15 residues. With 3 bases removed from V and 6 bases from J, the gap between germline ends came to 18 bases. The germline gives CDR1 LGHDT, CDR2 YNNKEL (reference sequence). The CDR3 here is CASSHTGTYKGEQYF. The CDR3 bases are TGTGCCAGCAGCCATACCGGGACATATAAGGGCGAGCAGTACTTC.

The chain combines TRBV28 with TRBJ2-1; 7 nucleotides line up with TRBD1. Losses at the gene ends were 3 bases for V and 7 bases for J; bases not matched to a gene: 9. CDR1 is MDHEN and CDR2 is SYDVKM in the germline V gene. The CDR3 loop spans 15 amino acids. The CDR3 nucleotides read TGTGCCAGCAGTTTTAAGGCAGGGGGATGGAATGAGCAGTTCTTC. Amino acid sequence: CASSFKAGGWNEQFF.

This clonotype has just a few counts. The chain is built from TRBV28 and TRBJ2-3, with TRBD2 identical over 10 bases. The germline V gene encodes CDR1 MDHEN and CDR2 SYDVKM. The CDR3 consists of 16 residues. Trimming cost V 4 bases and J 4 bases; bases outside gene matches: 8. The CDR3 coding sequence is TGTGCCAGCAGTTCGCTAGCGGGGGTCCCCCCAGATACGCAGTATTTT. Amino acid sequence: CASSSLAGVPPDTQYF. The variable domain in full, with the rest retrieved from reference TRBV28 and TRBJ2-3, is DVKVTQSSRYLVKRTGEKVFLECVQDMDHENMFWYRQDPGLGLRLIYFSYDVKMKEKGDIPEGYSVSREKKERFSLILESASTNQTSMYLCASSSLAGVPPDTQYFGPGTRLTVL.

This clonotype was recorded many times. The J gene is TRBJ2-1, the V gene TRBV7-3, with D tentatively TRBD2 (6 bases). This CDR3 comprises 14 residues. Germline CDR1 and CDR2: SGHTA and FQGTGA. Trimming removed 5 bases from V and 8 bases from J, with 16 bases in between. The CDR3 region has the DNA TGTGCCAGCAGCCGAGGGCCTAGCGACGATGAGCAGTTCTTC. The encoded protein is CASSRGPSDDEQFF. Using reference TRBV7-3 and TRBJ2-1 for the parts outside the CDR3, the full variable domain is GAGVSQTPSNKVTEKGKYVELRCDPISGHTALYWYRQSLGQGPEFLIYFQGTGAADDSGLPNDRFFAVRPEGSVSTLKIQRTERGDSAVYLCASSRGPSDDEQFFGPGTRLTVL.

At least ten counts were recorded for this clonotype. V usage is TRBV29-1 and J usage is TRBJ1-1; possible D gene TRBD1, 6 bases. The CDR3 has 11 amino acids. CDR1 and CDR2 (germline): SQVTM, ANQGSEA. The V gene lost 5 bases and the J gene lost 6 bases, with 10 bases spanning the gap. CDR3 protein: CSVRQDPEAFF. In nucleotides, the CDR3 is TGCAGCGTTCGACAGGACCCTGAAGCTTTCTTT.

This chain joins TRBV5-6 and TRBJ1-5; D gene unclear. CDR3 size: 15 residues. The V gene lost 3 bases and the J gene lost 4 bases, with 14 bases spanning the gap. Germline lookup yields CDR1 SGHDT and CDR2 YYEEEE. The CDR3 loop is CASSSKPGTNQPQHF. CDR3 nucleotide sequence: TGTGCCAGCAGCTCCAAACCGGGAACTAATCAGCCCCAGCATTTT.

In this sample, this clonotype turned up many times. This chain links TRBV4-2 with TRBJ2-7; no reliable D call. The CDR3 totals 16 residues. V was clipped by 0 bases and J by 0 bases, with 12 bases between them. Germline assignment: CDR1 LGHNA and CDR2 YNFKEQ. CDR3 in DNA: TGTGCCAGCAGCCAAGATGTCCCGGTCAGCTCCTACGAGCAGTACTTC. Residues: CASSQDVPVSSYEQYF.

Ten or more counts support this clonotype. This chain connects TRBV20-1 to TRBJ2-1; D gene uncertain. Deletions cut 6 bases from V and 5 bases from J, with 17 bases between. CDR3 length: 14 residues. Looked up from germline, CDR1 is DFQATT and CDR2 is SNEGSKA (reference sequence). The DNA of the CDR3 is TGCAGTGCCCCGTTCCTAGTCTGGGACAATGAGCAGTTCTTC. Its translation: CSAPFLVWDNEQFF.

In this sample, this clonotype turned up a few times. The CDR3 protein is CASSLSYNSPLHF. CDR3 in DNA: TGTGCCAGCAGTTTATCCTATAATTCACCCCTCCACTTT. The rearrangement links TRBV27 to TRBJ1-6; D is uncertain. In germline, CDR1 is MNHEY, CDR2 SMNVEV (reference sequence). V lost 0 bases and J 3 bases, leaving 0 bases between the germline ends. There are 13 residues in the CDR3.

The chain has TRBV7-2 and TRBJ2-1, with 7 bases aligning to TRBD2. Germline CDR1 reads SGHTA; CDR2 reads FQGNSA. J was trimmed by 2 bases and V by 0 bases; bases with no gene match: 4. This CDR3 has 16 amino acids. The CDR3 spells CASSLAGGGTYNEQFF. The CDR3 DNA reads TGTGCCAGCAGCTTAGCCGGGGGAGGGACCTACAATGAGCAGTTCTTC.

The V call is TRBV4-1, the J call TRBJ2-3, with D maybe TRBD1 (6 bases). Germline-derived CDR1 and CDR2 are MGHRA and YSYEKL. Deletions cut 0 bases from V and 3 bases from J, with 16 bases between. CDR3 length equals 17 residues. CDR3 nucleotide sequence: TGCGCCAGCAGCCAAGAACTGCCGACAGGTAGAACAGATACGCAGTATTTT. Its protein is CASSQELPTGRTDTQYF.

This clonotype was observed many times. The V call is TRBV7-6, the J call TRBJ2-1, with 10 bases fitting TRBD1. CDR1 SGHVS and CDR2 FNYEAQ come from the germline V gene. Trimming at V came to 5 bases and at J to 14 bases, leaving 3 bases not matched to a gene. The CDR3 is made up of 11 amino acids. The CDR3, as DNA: TGTGCCAGCAGCCCGGGACAGGGGAAGTTCTTC. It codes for CASSPGQGKFF.

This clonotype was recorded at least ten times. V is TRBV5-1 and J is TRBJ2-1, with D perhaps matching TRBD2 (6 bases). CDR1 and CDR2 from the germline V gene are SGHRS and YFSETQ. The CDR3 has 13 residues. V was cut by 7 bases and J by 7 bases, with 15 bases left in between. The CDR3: CASQLARGNEQFF. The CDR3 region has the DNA TGCGCCAGCCAACTAGCCCGTGGGAATGAGCAGTTCTTC.